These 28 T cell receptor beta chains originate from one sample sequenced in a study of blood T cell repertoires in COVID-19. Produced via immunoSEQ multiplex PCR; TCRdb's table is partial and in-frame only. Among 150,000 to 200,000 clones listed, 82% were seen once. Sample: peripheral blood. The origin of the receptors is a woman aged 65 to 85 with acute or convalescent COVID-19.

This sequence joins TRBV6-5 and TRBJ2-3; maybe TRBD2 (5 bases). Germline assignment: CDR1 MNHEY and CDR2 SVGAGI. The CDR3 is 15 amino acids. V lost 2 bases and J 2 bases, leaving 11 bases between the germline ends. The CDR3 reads CASSYQAAITDTQYF. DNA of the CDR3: TGTGCCAGCAGTTACCAAGCGGCCATCACAGATACGCAGTATTTT.

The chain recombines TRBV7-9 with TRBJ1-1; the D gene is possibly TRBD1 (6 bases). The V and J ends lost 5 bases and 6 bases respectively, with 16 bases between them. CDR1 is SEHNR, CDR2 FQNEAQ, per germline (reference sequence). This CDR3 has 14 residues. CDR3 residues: CASSLMGAEPEAFF. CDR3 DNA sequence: TGTGCCAGCAGCCTTATGGGGGCCGAACCTGAAGCTTTCTTT.

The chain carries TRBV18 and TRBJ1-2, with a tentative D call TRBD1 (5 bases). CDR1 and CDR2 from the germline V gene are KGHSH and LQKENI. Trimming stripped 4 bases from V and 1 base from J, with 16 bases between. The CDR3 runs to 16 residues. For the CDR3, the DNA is TGTGCCAGCTCACTCAGGCGGGGGACTCGTAACTATGGCTACACCTTC. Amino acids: CASSLRRGTRNYGYTF.

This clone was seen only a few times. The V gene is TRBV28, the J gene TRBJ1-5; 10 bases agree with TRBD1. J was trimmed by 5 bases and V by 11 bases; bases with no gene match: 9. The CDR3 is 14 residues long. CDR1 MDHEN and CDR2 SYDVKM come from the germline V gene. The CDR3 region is CAGRTGGGHQPQHF. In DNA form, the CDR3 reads TGTGCCGGAAGGACAGGGGGTGGACATCAGCCCCAGCATTTT.

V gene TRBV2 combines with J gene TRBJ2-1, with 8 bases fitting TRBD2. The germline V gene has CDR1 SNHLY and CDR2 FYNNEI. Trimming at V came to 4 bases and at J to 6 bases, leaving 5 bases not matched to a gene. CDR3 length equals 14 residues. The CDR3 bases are TGTGCCAGCAGTGGGGCGGGGGGCCCCAATGAGCAGTTCTTC. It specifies CASSGAGGPNEQFF.

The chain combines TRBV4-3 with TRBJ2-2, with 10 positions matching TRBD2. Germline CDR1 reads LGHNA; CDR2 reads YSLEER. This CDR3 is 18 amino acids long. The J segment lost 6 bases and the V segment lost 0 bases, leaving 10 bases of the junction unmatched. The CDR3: CASSQEVAGGSLPGELFF. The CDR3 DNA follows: TGCGCCAGCAGCCAAGAGGTAGCGGGGGGCTCCCTTCCCGGGGAGCTGTTTTTT.

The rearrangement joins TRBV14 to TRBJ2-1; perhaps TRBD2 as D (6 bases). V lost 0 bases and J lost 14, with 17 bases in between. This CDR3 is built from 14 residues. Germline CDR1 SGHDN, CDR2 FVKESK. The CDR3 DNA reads TGTGCCAGCAGCCAAGATCTTCGTGGCCGGGGGAAGTTCTTC. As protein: CASSQDLRGRGKFF.

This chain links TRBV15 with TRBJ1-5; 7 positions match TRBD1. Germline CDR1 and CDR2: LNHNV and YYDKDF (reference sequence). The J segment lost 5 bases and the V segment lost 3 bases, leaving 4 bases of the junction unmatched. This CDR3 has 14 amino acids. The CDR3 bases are TGTGCCACCAGCAGCGGGAGGGGGCATCAGCCCCAGCATTTT. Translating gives CATSSGRGHQPQHF.

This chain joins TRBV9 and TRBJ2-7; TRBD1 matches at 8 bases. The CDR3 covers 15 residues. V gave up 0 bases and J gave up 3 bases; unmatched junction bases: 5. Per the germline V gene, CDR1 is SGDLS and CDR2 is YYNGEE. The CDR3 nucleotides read TGTGCCAGCAGCGTAGACCAGGGGGCGCTCTACGAGCAGTACTTC. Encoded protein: CASSVDQGALYEQYF.

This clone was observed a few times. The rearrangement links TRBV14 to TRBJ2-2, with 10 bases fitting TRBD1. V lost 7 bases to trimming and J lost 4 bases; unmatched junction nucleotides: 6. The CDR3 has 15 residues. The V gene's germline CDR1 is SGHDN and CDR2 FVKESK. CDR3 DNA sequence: TGTGCCAGCAACAGACAGGGGGCTGCCACCGGGGAGCTGTTTTTT. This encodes CASNRQGAATGELFF.

CDR3 bases: TGTGCCAGCAGCCTGACAGGGAACTACTCCTACAATGAGCAGTTCTTC. The encoded protein is CASSLTGNYSYNEQFF. The V gene is TRBV5-6, the J gene TRBJ2-1; 7 nucleotides agree with TRBD1. The CDR3 is 16 residues long. Trimming cost V 4 bases and J 0 bases; bases outside gene matches: 7. Looked up from germline, CDR1 is SGHDT and CDR2 is YYEEEE. Full variable domain (missing parts from reference TRBV5-6 and TRBJ2-1): DAGVTQSPTHLIKTRGQQVTLRCSPKSGHDTVSWYQQALGQGPQFIFQYYEEEERQRGNFPDRFSGHQFPNYSSELNVNALLLGDSALYLCASSLTGNYSYNEQFFGPGTRLTVL.

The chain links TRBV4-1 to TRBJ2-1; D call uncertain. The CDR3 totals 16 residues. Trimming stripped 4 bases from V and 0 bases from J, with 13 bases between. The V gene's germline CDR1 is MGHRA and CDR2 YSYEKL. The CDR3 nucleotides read TGCGCCAGCAGCCTACCGACTGTTAGCTCCTACAATGAGCAGTTCTTC. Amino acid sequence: CASSLPTVSSYNEQFF.

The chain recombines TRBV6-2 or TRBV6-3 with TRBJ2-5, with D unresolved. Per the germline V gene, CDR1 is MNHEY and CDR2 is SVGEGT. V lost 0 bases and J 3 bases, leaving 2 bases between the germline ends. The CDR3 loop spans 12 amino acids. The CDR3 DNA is TGTGCCAGCAGTTACTCCAAAGAGACCCAGTACTTC. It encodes CASSYSKETQYF.

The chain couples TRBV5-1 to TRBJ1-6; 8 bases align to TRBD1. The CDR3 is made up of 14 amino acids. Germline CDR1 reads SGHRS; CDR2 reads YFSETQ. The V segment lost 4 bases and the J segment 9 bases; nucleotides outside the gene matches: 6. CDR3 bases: TGCGCCAGCAGCACATCGACAGGGGCTTCACCCCTCCACTTT. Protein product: CASSTSTGASPLHF.

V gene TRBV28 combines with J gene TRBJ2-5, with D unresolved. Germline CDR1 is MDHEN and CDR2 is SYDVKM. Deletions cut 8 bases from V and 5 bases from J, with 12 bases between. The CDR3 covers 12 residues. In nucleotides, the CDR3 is TGTGCCAGCCTCCAGGTTGGCGAGACCCAGTACTTC. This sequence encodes CASLQVGETQYF. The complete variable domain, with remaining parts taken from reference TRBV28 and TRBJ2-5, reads DVKVTQSSRYLVKRTGEKVFLECVQDMDHENMFWYRQDPGLGLRLIYFSYDVKMKEKGDIPEGYSVSREKKERFSLILESASTNQTSMYLCASLQVGETQYFGPGTRLLVL.

CDR3 region: CASTLGGGSSYNEQFF. Written as DNA, the CDR3 is TGTGCCAGCACCCTAGGGGGGGGCAGCTCCTACAATGAGCAGTTCTTC. V is TRBV5-6 and J is TRBJ2-1; tentative D call: TRBD2 (7 bases). CDR3 length: 16 amino acids. With 6 bases removed from V and 0 bases from J, the gap between germline ends came to 16 bases. CDR1 is SGHDT, CDR2 YYEEEE, per germline.

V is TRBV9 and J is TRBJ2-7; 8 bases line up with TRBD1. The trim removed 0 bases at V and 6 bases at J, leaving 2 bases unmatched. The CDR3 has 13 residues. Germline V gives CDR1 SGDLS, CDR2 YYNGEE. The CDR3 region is CASSVVGTGEQYF. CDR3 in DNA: TGTGCCAGCAGCGTAGTTGGGACAGGCGAGCAGTACTTC.

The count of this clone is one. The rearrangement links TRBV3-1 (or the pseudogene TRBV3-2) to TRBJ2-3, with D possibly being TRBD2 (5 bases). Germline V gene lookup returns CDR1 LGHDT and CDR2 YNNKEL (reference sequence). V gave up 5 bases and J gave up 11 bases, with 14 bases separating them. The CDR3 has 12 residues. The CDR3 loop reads CASSSSSSRQYF. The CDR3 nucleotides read TGTGCCAGCAGCTCGTCTAGCTCGAGGCAGTATTTT.

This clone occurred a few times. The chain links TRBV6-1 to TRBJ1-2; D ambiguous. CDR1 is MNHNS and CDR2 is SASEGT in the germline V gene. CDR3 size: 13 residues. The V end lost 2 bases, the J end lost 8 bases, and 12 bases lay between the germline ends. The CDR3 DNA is TGTGCCAGCAGTGAAAGAGGCCCGGAAGGCTACACCTTC. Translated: CASSERGPEGYTF.

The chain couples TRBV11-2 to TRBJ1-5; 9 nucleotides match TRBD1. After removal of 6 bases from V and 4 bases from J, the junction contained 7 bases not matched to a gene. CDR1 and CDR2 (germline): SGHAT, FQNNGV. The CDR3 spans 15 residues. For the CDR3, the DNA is TGTGCCAGCAGTCTTTCCGGGACAGGGAATCAGCCCCAGCATTTT. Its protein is CASSLSGTGNQPQHF.

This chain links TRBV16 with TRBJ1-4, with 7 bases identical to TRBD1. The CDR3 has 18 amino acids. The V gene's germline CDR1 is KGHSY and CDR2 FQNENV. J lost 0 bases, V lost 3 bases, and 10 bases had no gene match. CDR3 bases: TGTGCCAGCAGCCATGGGACGGGACAGTTCGCAACTAATGAAAAACTGTTTTTT. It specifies CASSHGTGQFATNEKLFF.

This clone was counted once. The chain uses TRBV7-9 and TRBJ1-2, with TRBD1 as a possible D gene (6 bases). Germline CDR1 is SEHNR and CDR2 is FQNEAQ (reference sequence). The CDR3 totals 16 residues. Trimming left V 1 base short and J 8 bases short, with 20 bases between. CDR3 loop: CASSLELPRERGGYTF. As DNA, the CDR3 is TGTGCCAGCAGCTTAGAGCTCCCGAGGGAAAGGGGGGGCTACACCTTC.

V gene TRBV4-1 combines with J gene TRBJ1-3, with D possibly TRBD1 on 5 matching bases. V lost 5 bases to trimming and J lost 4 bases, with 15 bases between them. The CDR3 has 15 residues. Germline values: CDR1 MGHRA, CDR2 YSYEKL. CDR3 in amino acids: CASSSGGKIGNTIYF. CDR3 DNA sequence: TGCGCCAGCAGCTCCGGGGGGAAGATCGGAAACACCATATATTTT.

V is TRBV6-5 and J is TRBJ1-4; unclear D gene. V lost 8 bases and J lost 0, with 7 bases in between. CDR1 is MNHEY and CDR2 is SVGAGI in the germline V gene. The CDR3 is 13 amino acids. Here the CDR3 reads CASRVATNEKLFF. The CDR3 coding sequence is TGTGCCAGCCGGGTAGCAACTAATGAAAAACTGTTTTTT.

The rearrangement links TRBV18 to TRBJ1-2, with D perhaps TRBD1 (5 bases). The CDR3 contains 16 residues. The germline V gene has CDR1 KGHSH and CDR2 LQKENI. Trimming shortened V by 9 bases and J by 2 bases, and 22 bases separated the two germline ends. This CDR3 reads CASRFTGGKTNYGYTF. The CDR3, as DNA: TGTGCCAGTCGATTCACGGGGGGGAAAACGAACTATGGCTACACCTTC. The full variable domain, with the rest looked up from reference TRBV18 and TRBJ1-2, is NAGVMQNPRHLVRRRGQEARLRCSPMKGHSHVYWYRQLPEEGLKFMVYLQKENIIDESGMPKERFSAEFPKEGPSILRIQQVVRGDSAAYFCASRFTGGKTNYGYTFGSGTRLTVV.

The CDR3 DNA reads as TGTGCCAGCAGTAGAGGACAGGGGGCCACTCAATACGATAACTATGGCTACACCTTC. Encoded protein: CASSRGQGATQYDNYGYTF. This chain uses TRBV28 with TRBJ1-2; TRBD1 agrees at 11 bases. The CDR3 is made up of 19 amino acids. Germline loops: CDR1 MDHEN, CDR2 SYDVKM. With V trimmed by 5 bases and J by 1 base, 15 bases remained unmatched.

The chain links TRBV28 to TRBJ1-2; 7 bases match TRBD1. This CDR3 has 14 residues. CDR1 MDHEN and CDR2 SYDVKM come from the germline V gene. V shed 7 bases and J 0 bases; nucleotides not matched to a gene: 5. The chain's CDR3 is CASTLTGPNYGYTF. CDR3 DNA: TGTGCCAGCACCCTGACAGGGCCTAACTATGGCTACACCTTC.

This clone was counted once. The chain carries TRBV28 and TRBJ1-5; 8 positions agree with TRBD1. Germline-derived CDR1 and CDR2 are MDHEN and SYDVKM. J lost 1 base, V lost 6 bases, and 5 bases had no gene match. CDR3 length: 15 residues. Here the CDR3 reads CASSSRGLSNQPQHF. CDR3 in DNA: TGTGCCAGCAGCTCCAGGGGGCTGAGCAATCAGCCCCAGCATTTT.